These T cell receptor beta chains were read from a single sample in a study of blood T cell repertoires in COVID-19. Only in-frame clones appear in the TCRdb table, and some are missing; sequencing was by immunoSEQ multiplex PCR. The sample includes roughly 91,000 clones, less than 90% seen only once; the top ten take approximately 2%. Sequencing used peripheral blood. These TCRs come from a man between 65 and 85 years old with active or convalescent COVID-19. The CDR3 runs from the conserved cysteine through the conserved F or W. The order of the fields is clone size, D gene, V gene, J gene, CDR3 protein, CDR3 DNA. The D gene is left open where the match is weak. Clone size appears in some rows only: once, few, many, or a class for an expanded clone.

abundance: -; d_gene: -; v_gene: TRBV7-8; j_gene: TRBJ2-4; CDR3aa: CASSPGTKNIQYF; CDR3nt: TGTGCCAGCAGCCCCGGGACCAAAAACATTCAGTACTTC
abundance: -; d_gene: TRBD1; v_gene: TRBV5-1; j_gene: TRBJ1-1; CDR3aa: CASSLGGQGLNTEAFF; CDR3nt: TGCGCCAGCAGCTTGGGAGGACAGGGTCTGAACACTGAAGCTTTCTTT
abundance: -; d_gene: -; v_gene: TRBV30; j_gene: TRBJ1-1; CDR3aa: CAWSAGQGNTEAFF; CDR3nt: TGTGCCTGGAGTGCCGGACAAGGGAACACTGAAGCTTTCTTT
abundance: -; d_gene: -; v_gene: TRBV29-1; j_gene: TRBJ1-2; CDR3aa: CSVDPGEQYYGYTF; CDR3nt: TGCAGCGTTGATCCAGGGGAACAATACTATGGCTACACCTTC
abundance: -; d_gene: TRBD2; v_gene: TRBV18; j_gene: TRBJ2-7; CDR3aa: CASSPVSGGEQYF; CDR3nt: TGTGCCAGCTCACCCGTGAGCGGGGGCGAGCAGTACTTC
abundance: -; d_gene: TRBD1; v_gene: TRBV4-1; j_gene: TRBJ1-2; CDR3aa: CASRPAWTGIHGYTF; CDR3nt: TGCGCCAGCAGACCCGCCTGGACAGGGATCCATGGCTACACCTTC
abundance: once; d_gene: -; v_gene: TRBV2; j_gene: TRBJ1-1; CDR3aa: CASSKFRAGETEAFF; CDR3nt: TGTGCCAGCAGCAAATTTAGGGCAGGGGAAACTGAAGCTTTCTTT
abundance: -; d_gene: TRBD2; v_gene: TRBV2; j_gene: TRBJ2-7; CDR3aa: CASSSSGGAAEQYF; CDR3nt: TGTGCCAGCAGTTCTAGCGGGGGGGCAGCCGAGCAGTACTTC
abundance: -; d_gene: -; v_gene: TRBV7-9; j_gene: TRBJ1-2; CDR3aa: CASSSQGYGYTF; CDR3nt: TGTGCCAGCAGCTCACAGGGCTATGGCTACACCTTC
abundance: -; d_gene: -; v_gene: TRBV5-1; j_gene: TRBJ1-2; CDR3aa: CASSLSAGYGYTF; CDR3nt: TGCGCCAGCAGCTTGTCGGCGGGATATGGCTACACCTTC
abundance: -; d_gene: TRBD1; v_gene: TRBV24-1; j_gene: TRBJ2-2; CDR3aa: CATSDPGTADTGELFF; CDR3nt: TGTGCCACCAGTGATCCCGGGACAGCGGACACCGGGGAGCTGTTTTTT
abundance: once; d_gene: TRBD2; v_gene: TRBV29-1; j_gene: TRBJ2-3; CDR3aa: CSVETSGALTDTQYF; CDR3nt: TGCAGCGTTGAAACTAGCGGGGCCCTCACAGATACGCAGTATTTT
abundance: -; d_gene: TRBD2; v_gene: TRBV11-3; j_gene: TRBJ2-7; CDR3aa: CASSSRTSGDYEQYF; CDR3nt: TGTGCCAGCAGCTCTCGGACTAGCGGGGACTACGAGCAGTACTTC
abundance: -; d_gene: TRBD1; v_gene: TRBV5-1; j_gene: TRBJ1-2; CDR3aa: CASSSPGQGGGYTF; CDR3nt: TGCGCCAGCAGTTCTCCGGGACAGGGAGGTGGCTACACCTTC
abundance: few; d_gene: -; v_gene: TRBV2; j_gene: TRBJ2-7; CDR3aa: CATQGSSHEQYF; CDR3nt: TGTGCCACCCAGGGGAGTTCCCACGAGCAGTACTTC
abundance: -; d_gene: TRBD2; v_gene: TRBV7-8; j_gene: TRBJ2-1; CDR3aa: CASSPGLAGLYNEQFF; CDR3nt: TGTGCCAGCAGCCCCGGGTTAGCGGGGCTCTACAATGAGCAGTTCTTC
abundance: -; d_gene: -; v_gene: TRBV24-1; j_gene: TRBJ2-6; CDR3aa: CATSDPDSGANVLTF; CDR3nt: TGTGCCACCAGTGATCCAGACTCTGGGGCCAACGTCCTGACTTTC
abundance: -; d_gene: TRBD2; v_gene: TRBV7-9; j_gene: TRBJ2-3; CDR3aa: CASSPPRRGVDTQYF; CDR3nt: TGTGCCAGCAGCCCCCCGCGGCGGGGGGTCGATACGCAGTATTTT
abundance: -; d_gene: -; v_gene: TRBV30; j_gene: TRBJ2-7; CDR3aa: CAWSVRGYEQYF; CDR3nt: TGTGCCTGGAGTGTTCGGGGTTACGAGCAGTACTTC
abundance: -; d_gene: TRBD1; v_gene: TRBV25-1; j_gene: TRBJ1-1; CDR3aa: CASISRGTVEAFF; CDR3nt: TGTGCCAGCATCTCAAGGGGGACAGTTGAAGCTTTCTTT
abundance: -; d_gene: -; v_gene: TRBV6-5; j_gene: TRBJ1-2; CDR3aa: CASSYSPQAYGYTF; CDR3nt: TGTGCCAGCAGTTACTCCCCGCAGGCCTATGGCTACACCTTC
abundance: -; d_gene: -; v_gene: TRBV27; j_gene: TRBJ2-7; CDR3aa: CASSLSRQGSYEQYF; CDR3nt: TGTGCCAGCAGTTTATCCAGGCAGGGCAGCTACGAGCAGTACTTC
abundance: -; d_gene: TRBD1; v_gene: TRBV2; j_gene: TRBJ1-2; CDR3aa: CASSEQGGMMGYTF; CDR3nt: TGTGCCAGCAGTGAACAGGGGGGAATGATGGGCTACACCTTC
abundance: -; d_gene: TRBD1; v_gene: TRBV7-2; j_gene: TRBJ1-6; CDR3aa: CASSPRGRDSPLHF; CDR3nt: TGTGCCAGCAGCCCCAGGGGGAGAGATTCACCCCTCCACTTT
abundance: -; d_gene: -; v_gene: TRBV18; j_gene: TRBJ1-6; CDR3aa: CASSPTVSDSPLHF; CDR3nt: TGTGCCAGCTCCCCGACAGTGAGTGATTCACCCCTCCACTTT
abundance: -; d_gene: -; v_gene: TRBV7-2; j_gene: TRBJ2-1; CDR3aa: CASSLGGLIYNEQFF; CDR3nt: TGTGCCAGCAGCTTAGGGGGGCTCATCTACAATGAGCAGTTCTTC
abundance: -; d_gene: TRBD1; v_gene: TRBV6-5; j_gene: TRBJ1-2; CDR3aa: CASSRTGEVGYTF; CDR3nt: TGTGCCAGCAGCAGGACAGGTGAAGTTGGCTACACCTTC
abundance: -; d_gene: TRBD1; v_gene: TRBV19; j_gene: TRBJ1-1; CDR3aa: CASNRDRGEAFF; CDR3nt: TGTGCCAGTAACCGGGACAGGGGAGAAGCTTTCTTT
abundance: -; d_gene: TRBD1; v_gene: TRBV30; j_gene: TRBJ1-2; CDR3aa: CAWRARGLNYGYTF; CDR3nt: TGTGCCTGGAGGGCCAGGGGGTTGAACTATGGCTACACCTTC
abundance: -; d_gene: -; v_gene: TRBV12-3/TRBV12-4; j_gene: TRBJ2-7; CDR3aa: CASSYGVAYEQYF; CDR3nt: TGTGCCAGCAGTTACGGGGTCGCCTACGAGCAGTACTTC
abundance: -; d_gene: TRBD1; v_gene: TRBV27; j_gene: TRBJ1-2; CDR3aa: CASSPGTGGRNYGYTF; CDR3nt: TGTGCCAGCAGTCCGGGGACAGGGGGCAGGAACTATGGCTACACCTTC
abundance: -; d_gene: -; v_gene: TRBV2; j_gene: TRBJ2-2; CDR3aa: CASSELGPYTGELFF; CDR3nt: TGTGCCAGCAGTGAGCTTGGGCCATACACCGGGGAGCTGTTTTTT
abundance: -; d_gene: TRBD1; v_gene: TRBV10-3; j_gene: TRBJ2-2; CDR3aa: CAITRTGSSGELFF; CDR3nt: TGTGCCATCACCCGGACAGGGTCGAGCGGGGAGCTGTTTTTT
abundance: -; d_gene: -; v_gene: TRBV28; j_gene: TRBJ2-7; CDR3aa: CASSLSGGRLSYEQYF; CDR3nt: TGTGCCAGCAGTTTATCAGGCGGCCGACTATCCTACGAGCAGTACTTC
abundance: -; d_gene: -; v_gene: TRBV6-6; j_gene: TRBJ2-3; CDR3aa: CASSSDSNTQYF; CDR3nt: TGTGCCAGCAGCTCGGACTCAAATACGCAGTATTTT
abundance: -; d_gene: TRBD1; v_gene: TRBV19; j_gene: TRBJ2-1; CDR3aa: CASRGQVFTEQFF; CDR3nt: TGTGCCAGCAGGGGACAGGTTTTCACTGAGCAGTTCTTC
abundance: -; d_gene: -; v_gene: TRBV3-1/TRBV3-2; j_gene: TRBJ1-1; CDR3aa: CASSQGQAEAFF; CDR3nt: TGTGCCAGCAGCCAAGGGCAGGCTGAAGCTTTCTTT
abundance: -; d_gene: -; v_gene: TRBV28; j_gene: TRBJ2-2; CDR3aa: CASSPVNTGELFF; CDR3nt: TGTGCCAGCAGTCCGGTGAACACCGGGGAGCTGTTTTTT
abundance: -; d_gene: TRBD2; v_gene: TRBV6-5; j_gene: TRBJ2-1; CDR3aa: CASSSKRGLNYNEQFF; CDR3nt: TGTGCCAGCAGTTCCAAGCGGGGGTTAAACTACAATGAGCAGTTCTTC
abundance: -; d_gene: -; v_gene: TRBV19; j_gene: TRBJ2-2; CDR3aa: CASSSGGGSNTGELFF; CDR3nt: TGTGCCAGTAGTAGCGGGGGCGGCTCGAACACCGGGGAGCTGTTTTTT
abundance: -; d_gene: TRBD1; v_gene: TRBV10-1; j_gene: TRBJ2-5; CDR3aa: CASSDTGEETQYF; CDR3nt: TGCGCCAGCAGTGATACAGGGGAAGAGACCCAGTACTTC
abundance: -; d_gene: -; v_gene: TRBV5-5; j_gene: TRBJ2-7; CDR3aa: CASSLTALSYEQYF; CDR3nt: TGTGCCAGCAGCTTAACAGCCCTCTCCTACGAGCAGTACTTC
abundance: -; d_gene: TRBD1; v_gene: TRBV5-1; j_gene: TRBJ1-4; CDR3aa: CASRIQGAGEKLFF; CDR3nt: TGCGCCAGCAGAATACAGGGGGCTGGTGAAAAACTGTTTTTT
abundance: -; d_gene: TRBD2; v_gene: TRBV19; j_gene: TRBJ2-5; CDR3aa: CASSSASGGRETQYF; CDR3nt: TGTGCCAGTAGTTCGGCTAGCGGGGGACGAGAGACCCAGTACTTC
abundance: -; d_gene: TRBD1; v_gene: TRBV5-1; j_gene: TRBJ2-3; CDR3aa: CASSPTLQGAQSTDTQYF; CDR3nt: TGCGCCAGCAGCCCTACATTACAGGGGGCGCAGAGTACAGATACGCAGTATTTT
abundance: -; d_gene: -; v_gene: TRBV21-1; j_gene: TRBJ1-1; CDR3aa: CATPPGGRRMNTEAFF; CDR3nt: TGTGCCACTCCACCCGGGGGGCGCAGGATGAACACTGAAGCTTTCTTT
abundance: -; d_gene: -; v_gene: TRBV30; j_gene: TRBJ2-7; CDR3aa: CAWGYRGGRYEQYF; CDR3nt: TGTGCCTGGGGGTACAGGGGGGGAAGGTACGAGCAGTACTTC
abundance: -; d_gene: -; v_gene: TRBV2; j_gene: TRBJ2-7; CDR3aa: CASSGATGPYEQYF; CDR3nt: TGTGCCAGCAGTGGTGCGACAGGACCCTACGAGCAGTACTTC
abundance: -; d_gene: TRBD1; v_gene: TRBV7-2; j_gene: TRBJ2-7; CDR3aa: CASSLAGTGVYEQYF; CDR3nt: TGTGCCAGCAGCTTAGCCGGGACAGGGGTCTACGAGCAGTACTTC
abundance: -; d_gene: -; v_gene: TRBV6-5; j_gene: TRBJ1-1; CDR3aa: CASSFKAGNTEAFF; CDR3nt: TGTGCCAGCAGTTTCAAAGCGGGGAACACTGAAGCTTTCTTT
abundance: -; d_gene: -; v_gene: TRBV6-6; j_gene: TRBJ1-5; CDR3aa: CASSPGGNQPQHF; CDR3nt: TGTGCCAGCAGTCCCGGAGGCAATCAGCCCCAGCATTTT
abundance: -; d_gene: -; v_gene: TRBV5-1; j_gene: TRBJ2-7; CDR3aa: CASSLAVNSYEQYF; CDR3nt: TGCGCCAGCAGCTTGGCTGTAAACTCCTACGAGCAGTACTTC
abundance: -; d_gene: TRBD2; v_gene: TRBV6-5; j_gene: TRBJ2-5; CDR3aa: CASSRSGGAGETQYF; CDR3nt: TGTGCCAGCAGCCGTAGCGGGGGGGCGGGAGAGACCCAGTACTTC
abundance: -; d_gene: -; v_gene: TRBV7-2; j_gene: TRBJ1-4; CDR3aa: CASSRQGPTNEKLFF; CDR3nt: TGTGCCAGCAGCCGCCAGGGGCCAACTAATGAAAAACTGTTTTTT
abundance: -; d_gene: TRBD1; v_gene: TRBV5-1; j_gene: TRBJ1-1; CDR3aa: CASSLSGTVNTEAFF; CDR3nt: TGCGCCAGCAGCTTAAGTGGGACAGTGAACACTGAAGCTTTCTTT
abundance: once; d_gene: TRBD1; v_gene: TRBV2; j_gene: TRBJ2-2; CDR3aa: CASRGTGGLDTGELFF; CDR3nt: TGTGCCAGCAGGGGGACAGGGGGCTTGGACACCGGGGAGCTGTTTTTT
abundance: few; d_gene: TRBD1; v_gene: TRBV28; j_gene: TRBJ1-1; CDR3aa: CASSSQTGDRYTEAFF; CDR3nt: TGTGCCAGCAGTTCCCAAACGGGGGACAGATACACTGAAGCTTTCTTT
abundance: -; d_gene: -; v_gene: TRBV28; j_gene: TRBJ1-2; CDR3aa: CASSPGLFYGYTF; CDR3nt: TGTGCCAGCAGCCCGGGACTTTTCTATGGCTACACCTTC
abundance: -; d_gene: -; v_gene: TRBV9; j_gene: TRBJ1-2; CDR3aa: CASSVQGNSGYGYTF; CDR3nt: TGTGCCAGCAGCGTTCAGGGAAATTCTGGCTATGGCTACACCTTC